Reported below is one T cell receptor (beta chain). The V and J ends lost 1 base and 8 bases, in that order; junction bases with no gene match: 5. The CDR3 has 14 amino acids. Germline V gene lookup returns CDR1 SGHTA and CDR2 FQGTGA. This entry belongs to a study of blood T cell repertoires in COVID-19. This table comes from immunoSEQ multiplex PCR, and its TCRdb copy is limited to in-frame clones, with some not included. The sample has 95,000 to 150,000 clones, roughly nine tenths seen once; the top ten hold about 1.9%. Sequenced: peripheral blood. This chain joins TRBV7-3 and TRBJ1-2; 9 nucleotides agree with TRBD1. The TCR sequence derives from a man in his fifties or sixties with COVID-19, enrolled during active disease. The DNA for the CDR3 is TGTGCCAGCAGCTTAAATCGACAGGGGGACGGCTACACCTTC. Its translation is CASSLNRQGDGYTF.